A selection of T cell receptor beta chains follows, all from one sample in a study of blood T cell repertoires in COVID-19. Assay used: immunoSEQ multiplex PCR; TCRdb lists only in-frame clones, some missing. The table shows around 290,000 clones, with around 90% occurring only once. Sequenced input: PBMCs or T cells enriched from blood (not recorded which). The receptors derive from a woman aged 40 to 50 who had recovered from COVID-19. Both conserved end residues are part of each CDR3. Each record gives: D gene, clone size, V gene, J gene, CDR3 protein, CDR3 DNA. D genes are given only for firm matches. Some rows mark clone size as missing; the rest say once, few, many or name a class of expanded clone.

NA	NA	TRBV5-4	TRBJ2-1	CASSPERSGSYNEQFF	TGTGCCAGCAGCCCTGAGCGTAGCGGCTCCTACAATGAGCAGTTCTTC
TRBD1	NA	TRBV7-3	TRBJ1-5	CASSPRDRDYGNQPQHF	TGTGCCAGCAGCCCTAGGGACAGGGATTACGGCAATCAGCCCCAGCATTTT
TRBD2	NA	TRBV4-1	TRBJ2-3	CASSHAVSGGGDTQYF	TGCGCCAGCAGCCACGCCGTTAGCGGGGGAGGAGATACGCAGTATTTT
NA	NA	TRBV9	TRBJ2-3	CASSVGDTYTDTQYF	TGTGCCAGCAGCGTAGGGGACACTTACACAGATACGCAGTATTTT
NA	NA	TRBV14	TRBJ1-1	CASSPLRVNTEAFF	TGTGCCAGCAGCCCACTCAGGGTAAACACTGAAGCTTTCTTT
TRBD2	NA	TRBV15	TRBJ2-3	CATSSSWVGGAVGRDTQYF	TGTGCCACCAGCTCCAGTTGGGTCGGGGGGGCAGTTGGCCGAGATACGCAGTATTTT
TRBD2	NA	TRBV2	TRBJ2-2	CASSIAGGGITGELFF	TGTGCCAGCAGTATAGCGGGAGGCGGGATCACCGGGGAGCTGTTTTTT
NA	NA	TRBV9	TRBJ2-7	CASSARAGGSRHEQYF	TGTGCCAGCAGCGCCAGAGCAGGGGGGAGCCGCCACGAGCAGTACTTC
TRBD1	NA	TRBV7-8	TRBJ1-3	CASSSRTGAGNTIYF	TGTGCCAGCAGCTCGCGGACAGGGGCTGGAAACACCATATATTTT
TRBD1	NA	TRBV2	TRBJ2-3	CASSDEGAHTQYF	TGTGCCAGCAGTGACGAGGGGGCGCATACGCAGTATTTT
TRBD1	NA	TRBV10-2	TRBJ1-2	CASSPTGEYGYTF	TGCGCCAGCAGCCCGACAGGGGAATATGGCTACACCTTC
NA	once	TRBV18	TRBJ1-3	CASSPPISLSGNTIYF	TGTGCCAGCTCACCACCTATATCCCTCTCTGGAAACACCATATATTTT
NA	NA	TRBV10-3	TRBJ1-2	CAIRGTGLAGGYTF	TGTGCCATCAGGGGAACAGGGTTGGCTGGGGGCTACACCTTC
TRBD1	NA	TRBV7-2	TRBJ2-1	CASSLGSLSGTGGNEQFF	TGTGCCAGCAGCTTAGGGTCATTATCCGGGACAGGAGGGAATGAGCAGTTCTTC
TRBD1	NA	TRBV18	TRBJ2-3	CASSPAGGSTDTQYF	TGTGCCAGCTCACCAGCAGGGGGAAGCACAGATACGCAGTATTTT
TRBD2	NA	TRBV18	TRBJ2-5	CASSPPGTLGLAGTQETQYF	TGTGCCAGCTCACCGCCCGGGACACTAGGACTAGCGGGGACTCAAGAGACCCAGTACTTC
NA	NA	TRBV27	TRBJ2-7	CASSLSRDTYEQYF	TGTGCCAGCAGTTTATCCCGGGACACCTACGAGCAGTACTTC
NA	NA	TRBV11-2	TRBJ2-5	CASSLVGLRARETQYF	TGTGCCAGCAGCTTAGTCGGGCTCAGGGCCAGGGAGACCCAGTACTTC
TRBD1	NA	TRBV19	TRBJ2-2	CASRGQGTGELFF	TGTGCCAGTAGGGGACAGGGCACCGGGGAGCTGTTTTTT
TRBD2	NA	TRBV19	TRBJ2-3	CASSFGTSGGSTDTQYF	TGTGCCAGTAGTTTCGGGACTAGCGGGGGGAGCACAGATACGCAGTATTTT
TRBD1	NA	TRBV6-6	TRBJ1-3	CASSPIGTGRNSGNTIYF	TGTGCCAGCAGTCCTATTGGGACAGGAAGAAACTCTGGAAACACCATATATTTT
NA	NA	TRBV18	TRBJ1-2	CASSLYNYGYTF	TGTGCCAGCTCACTCTATAACTATGGCTACACCTTC
TRBD1	NA	TRBV30	TRBJ1-2	CAWTRQGGGYTF	TGTGCCTGGACCCGACAGGGCGGGGGCTACACCTTC
NA	NA	TRBV18	TRBJ1-6	CASSPPQGPLHF	TGTGCCAGCTCACCACCACAGGGTCCTCTCCACTTT
NA	NA	TRBV7-2	TRBJ1-5	CASSSGQGDYSNQPQHF	TGTGCCAGCAGCTCCGGACAAGGGGACTATAGCAATCAGCCCCAGCATTTT
TRBD1	NA	TRBV2	TRBJ1-1	CASSKQGYEAFF	TGTGCCAGCAGTAAACAGGGGTATGAAGCTTTCTTT
NA	NA	TRBV6-6	TRBJ1-1	CASSDAAALTEAFF	TGTGCCAGCAGCGATGCGGCAGCCCTTACTGAAGCTTTCTTT
NA	NA	TRBV6-2/TRBV6-3	TRBJ2-5	CASSYGITSWGGETQYF	TGTGCCAGCAGTTACGGAATCACTAGCTGGGGTGGGGAGACCCAGTACTTC
TRBD1	NA	TRBV5-1	TRBJ1-2	CASSLLGDRGPYGYTF	TGCGCCAGCAGCTTGCTAGGGGACAGGGGGCCTTATGGCTACACCTTC
TRBD2	NA	TRBV18	TRBJ2-1	CASSPPGLAGPYNEQFF	TGTGCCAGCTCACCCCCCGGCTTAGCGGGCCCCTACAATGAGCAGTTCTTC
TRBD1	NA	TRBV5-6	TRBJ1-2	CASSLGPGQDYGYTF	TGTGCCAGCAGCTTGGGCCCGGGACAGGACTATGGCTACACCTTC